The clone carrying this T cell receptor (beta chain) was seen many times. The target antigen is unknown. This CDR3 has 19 residues. Per the germline V gene, CDR1 is DFQATT and CDR2 is SNEGSKA (reference sequence). Losses at the gene ends were 0 bases for V and 3 bases for J; bases not matched to a gene: 17. These data originate in a study of identical twins. A universal primer site arose from template switching, and cDNA bore unique molecular identifiers. From the 5' RACE reads, TCRdb called clonotypes with MiXCR, one entry per CDR3 protein. The sample holds more than 650,000 distinct CDR3 sequences, 5.5% to 7.5% seen once. Study results and caveats: Within cord blood, abundant beta clonotypes carried fewer insertions, but memory repertoires showed no such trend.

J is TRBJ2-1 and V is TRBV20-1; 7 positions agree with TRBD2. This TCR derives from a man aged 18 to 30 in good health. The specimen sequenced was naive T cells sorted from blood. In DNA, the CDR3 is TGCAGTGCTAGAGATCCCCTCCGACACAGCGGGATCCACTACAATGAGCAGTTCTTC. Its protein is CSARDPLRHSGIHYNEQFF.